This TCR beta chain comes out of a study of cytomegalovirus exposure and HLA in healthy donors. Regarding the study as a whole: Cytomegalovirus status was reportedly diagnosed by the classifier with high sensitivity and specificity. A later analysis appeared to link common viral pathogens to several of the most significant clusters.

The PCR employed 60 Vbeta primers together with 13 Jbeta primers. Repertoires were generated with immunoSEQ multiplex PCR, while TCRdb's copy carries only in-frame clones and drops some. The sample carries 170,000 or so clones, roughly three quarters recorded once. CDR3 length: 15 residues. Germline V lookup: CDR1 GTSNPN, CDR2 SVGIG (reference sequence). With 0 bases clipped from V and 5 bases from J, the junction kept 7 bases outside the gene matches. Turning to this clone: The antigen is not known.

The material sequenced was PBMCs. This clonotype was obtained from a woman aged 45-65 years in good health and CMV-seropositive. V is TRBV30 and J is TRBJ1-5, with TRBD1 matching 7 bases. The CDR3 reads CAWSVRGDSYQPQHF. Written as DNA, the CDR3 is TGTGCCTGGAGTGTACGAGGGGACAGTTATCAGCCCCAGCATTTT.